The TCR beta chain described here comes from a study of blood T cell repertoires in COVID-19. Original methodology: Scientists estimated how many nucleated cells there were by amplifying reference gene primers. Clones were read by immunoSEQ multiplex PCR, and TCRdb kept only the in-frame ones, dropping some. For V, J and clone size, that table is used; D and trimming come from the DNA. Seen here are some 110,000 clones, 71% observed once, and the top ten hold about 0.85%. The CDR3 runs 14 residues. CDR1 SGHTA and CDR2 FQGTGA come from the germline V gene. V was pared by 3 bases and J by 6 bases, with 6 bases of the junction left unmatched.

Specimen: peripheral blood. This sequence originates from a human donor with acute or convalescent COVID-19. The donor label of this sample is uncertain. J is TRBJ2-3 and V is TRBV7-3; 7 bases fit TRBD2. CDR3 sequence (DNA): TGTGCCAGCAGCTTTGGGACTATTGGCGATACGCAGTATTTT. It encodes CASSFGTIGDTQYF.